This TCR beta chain was sequenced in a study of cytomegalovirus exposure and HLA in healthy donors. Notes on the study in general: Reports described diagnosis of cytomegalovirus status by the classifier as highly specific and sensitive.

As concerns this clone: Its antigen is currently unknown.

Deletions cut 1 base from V and 5 bases from J, with 12 bases between. Germline CDR1 SGHAT, CDR2 FQNNGV. The CDR3 totals 15 residues. PCR amplification relied on 60 Vbeta primers (plus 13 Jbeta primers). Libraries were prepared by immunoSEQ multiplex PCR; TCRdb keeps only in-frame clonotypes and omits some of them. In the table there are 150,000 to 200,000 clones, over 80% of which are singletons. The specimen sequenced was PBMCs. The TCR was taken from a human donor in good health. The chain joins TRBV11-2 to TRBJ1-5, with unresolved D. The CDR3 DNA reads TGTGCCAGCAGCTTAGGTCAACTTCAGGATCAGCCCCAGCATTTT. Translating gives CASSLGQLQDQPQHF.